One and the same sample provided the 9 T cell receptor beta chains below, sequenced in a study of cytomegalovirus exposure and HLA in healthy donors listed by TCRdb under 2017. Libraries were built with the immunoSEQ multiplex PCR assay. For the multiplex PCR, a mixture combining 60 forward primers for TCR Vbeta segments and 13 reverse primers for TCR Jbeta segments was used. TCRdb retrieved this table from immuneACCESS and kept in-frame rearrangements only. Not all clones are present; in checked studies, unresolved V genes account for under half, and no reason is known for the remainder. Across this sample there are around 200,000 clones, with more than 65% seen only once. The top ten constitute 0.95% to 1.5% of the sample. Sample: PBMCs. The receptors shown here come from a girl aged 2 to 9 in good health and CMV-seropositive.

This clone was seen more than once but under ten times. V usage is TRBV5-6 and J usage is TRBJ2-1; no clear D. The CDR3 has 15 amino acids. Germline V gene lookup returns CDR1 SGHDT and CDR2 YYEEEE. Trimming cost V 0 bases and J 7 bases, with 14 bases left between them. Here the CDR3 DNA reads TGTGCCAGCAGCTTGGGGTTGGAGCGTGGGAATGAGCAGTTCTTC. It specifies CASSLGLERGNEQFF.

The chain has TRBV6-1 and TRBJ2-3; 8 nucleotides align to TRBD2. V was pared by 3 bases and J by 5 bases, with 10 bases of the junction left unmatched. From germline, CDR1 is MNHNS and CDR2 SASEGT. The CDR3 consists of 16 residues. The CDR3 spells CASSDTPGGPGDTQYF. CDR3 DNA sequence: TGTGCCAGCAGTGACACGCCGGGGGGGCCGGGAGATACGCAGTATTTT.

The chain has TRBV6-5 and TRBJ2-7, with 7 nucleotides matching TRBD1. The CDR3 length is 15 residues. V gave up 6 bases and J gave up 0 bases; unmatched junction bases: 8. Germline CDR1 and CDR2: MNHEY and SVGAGI. The CDR3 nucleotides are TGTGCCAGCAGGGTCACAGGGGCGATCTCCTACGAGCAGTACTTC. Its protein is CASRVTGAISYEQYF.

This clone came up once. This sequence joins TRBV30 and TRBJ2-1; 13 bases agree with TRBD2. The CDR3 extends over 15 amino acids. Germline trimming cut 0 bases from V and 6 bases from J; bases unmatched to any gene: 2. CDR1 and CDR2 (germline): GTSNPN, SVGIG (reference sequence). CDR3: CAWSVLAGGPNEQFF. CDR3 nucleotides: TGTGCCTGGAGTGTACTAGCGGGAGGGCCCAATGAGCAGTTCTTC. Full variable domain (outside the CDR3, taken from reference TRBV30 and TRBJ2-1): SQTIHQWPATLVQPVGSPLSLECTVEGTSNPNLYWYRQAAGRGLQLLFYSVGIGQISSEVPQNLSASRPQDRQFILSSKKLLLSDSGFYLCAWSVLAGGPNEQFFGPGTRLTVL.

The chain has TRBV4-1 and TRBJ1-4, with D hard to call. CDR1 MGHRA and CDR2 YSYEKL come from the germline V gene. V lost 2 bases, J lost 5 bases, and 15 bases lay in between. CDR3 length equals 16 residues. The CDR3, as DNA: TGCGCCAGCAGCCAACGTCCGGCGCAGGTAAATGAAAAACTGTTTTTT. Translating it yields CASSQRPAQVNEKLFF.

The chain couples TRBV5-5 to TRBJ1-4; 8 bases line up with TRBD1. CDR1 is SGHKS and CDR2 is YYEKEE in the germline V gene (reference sequence). J was trimmed by 7 bases and V by 3 bases; bases with no gene match: 8. The CDR3 has 15 amino acids. As DNA, the CDR3 is TGTGCCAGCAGCTGGACAGGGCTAGGGGGTGAAAAACTGTTTTTT. The encoded protein is CASSWTGLGGEKLFF.

The rearrangement joins TRBV5-1 to TRBJ1-2; D unclear. The CDR3 totals 14 residues. Germline CDR1 reads SGHRS; CDR2 reads YFSETQ. V lost 0 bases to trimming and J lost 2 bases, with 8 bases between them. This chain's CDR3 is CASSLVSENYGYTF. The DNA for the CDR3 is TGCGCCAGCAGCTTGGTCTCAGAAAACTATGGCTACACCTTC. Combining the CDR3 with reference TRBV5-1 and TRBJ1-2 gives the whole variable domain KAGVTQTPRYLIKTRGQQVTLSCSPISGHRSVSWYQQTPGQGLQFLFEYFSETQRNKGNFPGRFSGRQFSNSRSEMNVSTLELGDSALYLCASSLVSENYGYTFGSGTRLTVV.

The chain joins TRBV30 to TRBJ1-5; 7 bases fit TRBD1. Germline CDR1 and CDR2: GTSNPN and SVGIG (reference sequence). V gave up 0 bases and J gave up 6 bases; unmatched junction bases: 8. The CDR3 extends over 15 amino acids. This CDR3 is CAWSVGPGGTQPQHF. The DNA of the CDR3 is TGTGCCTGGAGTGTAGGGCCAGGGGGAACTCAGCCCCAGCATTTT.

The chain links TRBV6-1 to TRBJ2-1, with 10 bases identical to TRBD2. Germline V lookup: CDR1 MNHNS, CDR2 SASEGT. The length of the CDR3 is 14 residues. The trim removed 6 bases at V and 3 bases at J, leaving 2 bases unmatched. CDR3 bases: TGTGCCAGCAGCGGACTAGCGGACTACAATGAGCAGTTCTTC. Translated, it gives CASSGLADYNEQFF.